A selection of T cell receptor beta chains follows, all from one sample in a study of CD8+ T cells in alopecia areata. The protocol was immunoSEQ multiplex PCR, while the TCRdb copy is restricted to in-frame clones and leaves out a portion. Here the sample spans about 160,000 clones, roughly 60% being singletons. Sequenced here: CD4+ T cells sorted from blood, sampled at week 24, from a patient treated with tofacitinib. The receptors here all came from a human donor with alopecia areata. CDR3s include the opening cysteine and the closing phenylalanine or tryptophan. A D gene is named only where the DNA matches it firmly. Expanded clones are given a class, and other clones once, few, many or no size at all.

NA | TRBJ2-7 | NA | TRBV29-1 | TGCAGCGTAGTGGACACCTCCTACGAGCAGTACTTC | CSVVDTSYEQYF
few | TRBJ2-1 | TRBD2 | TRBV11-2 | TGTGCCAGCAGCTTAGGTGGTAGCGGGGCATATGAGCAGTTCTTC | CASSLGGSGAYEQFF
NA | TRBJ2-7 | NA | TRBV30 | TGTGCCTGGGGACGGTGGAACTACGAGCAGTACTTC | CAWGRWNYEQYF
NA | TRBJ1-2 | NA | TRBV5-1 | TGCGCCAGCAGCTTCAACAGGGAGCCCCGTACTAACTATGGCTACACCTTC | CASSFNREPRTNYGYTF
NA | TRBJ1-1 | NA | TRBV15 | TGTGCCACCAGCAGAGGTTCAGGGGAAGAAGCTTTCTTT | CATSRGSGEEAFF
NA | TRBJ2-7 | NA | TRBV9 | TGTGCCAGCAGCGTGACTCTTTCACCGGGGGAGCAGTACTTC | CASSVTLSPGEQYF
NA | TRBJ1-5 | NA | TRBV27 | TGTGCCAGCAGTTTCCGCAGGGATCAGCCCCAGCATTTT | CASSFRRDQPQHF
NA | TRBJ2-1 | NA | TRBV6-5 | TGTGCCAGCAAGACAAGGGAACGCTCCTACAATGAGCAGTTCTTC | CASKTRERSYNEQFF
once | TRBJ1-1 | NA | TRBV29-1 | TGCAGCGTCCTACCGACAGGGAACACTGAAGCTTTCTTT | CSVLPTGNTEAFF
NA | TRBJ1-2 | NA | TRBV6-1 | TGTGCCAGCAGTGATTCGGGGTTCTATGGCTACACCTTC | CASSDSGFYGYTF
few | TRBJ2-7 | TRBD1 | TRBV19 | TGTGCCAGTAGACCGGGACAGGGAATCTACGAGCAGTACTTC | CASRPGQGIYEQYF
NA | TRBJ2-2 | NA | TRBV25-1 | TGTGCCAGCAGTGAATCCACGAACACCGGGGAGCTGTTTTTT | CASSESTNTGELFF
few | TRBJ2-1 | TRBD2 | TRBV18 | TGTGCCAGCTCACCGGTGAGCGGGGTCTCCTACAATGAGCAGTTCTTC | CASSPVSGVSYNEQFF
NA | TRBJ2-2 | NA | TRBV29-1 | TGCAGCGTGAGGAGAAAGGCAGGAGCCCAGGGCGGGGAGCTGTTTTTT | CSVRRKAGAQGGELFF
NA | TRBJ2-1 | TRBD2 | TRBV7-2 | TGTGCCAGCAGCTTAGTAGTCACCGGGACTAGCGGCTACAATGGGCAGTTCTTC | CASSLVVTGTSGYNGQFF
NA | TRBJ1-1 | NA | TRBV10-3 | TGTGCCATCAGCCTTGAGAACACTGAAGCTTTCTTT | CAISLENTEAFF
once | TRBJ2-2 | NA | TRBV5-6 | TGTGCCAGCAGCATGGGTCGGGGCGCCGGGGAGCTGTTTTTT | CASSMGRGAGELFF
few | TRBJ2-2 | TRBD2 | TRBV10-3 | TGTGCCGCAGAAAGCGGGGGGCACACCGGGGAGCTGTTTTTT | CAAESGGHTGELFF
NA | TRBJ2-5 | NA | TRBV5-5 | TGTGCCAGCAGCTTGGAGGCAGGCCAAGAGACCCAGTACTTC | CASSLEAGQETQYF
NA | TRBJ2-7 | NA | TRBV20-1 | TGCAGTGCTCTTAAGGGGGAGCAGTACTTC | CSALKGEQYF
NA | TRBJ2-4 | NA | TRBV6-5 | TGTGCCAGCACCCGGACAGCCAAAAACATTCAGTACTTC | CASTRTAKNIQYF
few | TRBJ2-7 | NA | TRBV6-1 | TGTGCCAGCAGTGAAGGGTCAGTACCTACCTACGAGCAGTACTTC | CASSEGSVPTYEQYF
few | TRBJ2-3 | TRBD1 | TRBV6-6 | TGTGCCAGCAGTACCCGGGACAGGGGTAACACAGATACGCAGTATTTT | CASSTRDRGNTDTQYF
NA | TRBJ2-1 | TRBD2 | TRBV7-9 | TGTGCCAGCAGCTTAGTTCTAGCGGTATACAATGAGCAGTTCTTC | CASSLVLAVYNEQFF
NA | TRBJ2-3 | NA | TRBV7-9 | TGTGCCAGCAGCTTAGCGGAGGGACAGATGTATTTT | CASSLAEGQMYF
NA | TRBJ2-3 | NA | TRBV7-2 | TGTGCCAGCAGCCCCAGGTCGCTTTATACGCAGTATTTT | CASSPRSLYTQYF
NA | TRBJ1-5 | TRBD1 | TRBV7-9 | TGTGCCAGCAGCCCCGGGACAGGGTCCAATCAGCCCCAGCATTTT | CASSPGTGSNQPQHF
NA | TRBJ1-6 | NA | TRBV11-2 | TGTGCCAGCAGACGCCCTCCCGGGAATTCACCCCTCCACTTT | CASRRPPGNSPLHF
NA | TRBJ1-2 | NA | TRBV4-2 | TGTGCCAGTAAACCCCAGGAGGACGGCTACACCTTC | CASKPQEDGYTF
NA | TRBJ2-5 | NA | TRBV7-2 | TGTGCCAGCAGCTTAGGAGGGGGTGGCGAGACCCAGTACTTC | CASSLGGGGETQYF
NA | TRBJ2-3 | NA | TRBV5-6 | TGTGCCAGCAGCCGTCCAGGGAGCGCAGATACGCAGTATTTT | CASSRPGSADTQYF
NA | TRBJ1-1 | NA | TRBV4-1 | TGCGCCAGCAGCCAAGTCGGGCAGGACCCGGCTGAAGCTTTCTTT | CASSQVGQDPAEAFF
few | TRBJ2-3 | NA | TRBV7-9 | TGTGCCAGCAGCTTAGGGCAGCTGAGCACAGATACGCAGTATTTT | CASSLGQLSTDTQYF
NA | TRBJ2-5 | NA | TRBV6-1 | TGTGCCAGCAGTGCCGACGGTGGGACCCAGTACTTC | CASSADGGTQYF
NA | TRBJ2-1 | NA | TRBV4-1 | TGCGCCAGCAGCCAATTCGACAGAGGTTTCAATGAGCAGTTCTTC | CASSQFDRGFNEQFF
NA | TRBJ2-3 | TRBD2 | TRBV10-2 | TGCGCCAGCAGGCCTCACCGGACTAGCGGGGTCCGCACAGATACGCAGTATTTT | CASRPHRTSGVRTDTQYF
few | TRBJ2-1 | NA | TRBV7-9 | TGTGCCAGCAGCTTTATGAGGGCACAGGAGCAGTTCTTC | CASSFMRAQEQFF
NA | TRBJ2-3 | NA | TRBV4-2 | TGTGCCAGCGGAGGCGGGCCGGTGAGCACAGATACGCAGTATTTT | CASGGGPVSTDTQYF
NA | TRBJ2-7 | TRBD1 | TRBV29-1 | TGCAGCGTTGTCGGGACAGGGTTCCTCTACGAGCAGTACTTC | CSVVGTGFLYEQYF
NA | TRBJ1-1 | NA | TRBV25-1 | TGTGCCAGCAGTGGGATGGGGGCGAACACTGAAGCTTTCTTT | CASSGMGANTEAFF
once | TRBJ1-2 | TRBD1 | TRBV29-1 | TGCAGCGTTGAGCGGGACAGGGATCATGGCTACACCTTC | CSVERDRDHGYTF
NA | TRBJ1-1 | NA | TRBV10-3 | TGTGCCATCAGTGAGGGTCCAGGACTAAACACTGAAGCTTTCTTT | CAISEGPGLNTEAFF
NA | TRBJ1-2 | TRBD1 | TRBV29-1 | TGCAGCGTTCACAGAGCCGACAGGGGGCGTGGTGGCTACACCTTC | CSVHRADRGRGGYTF
few | TRBJ2-7 | NA | TRBV29-1 | TGCAGCGTGAGGGGTTCTTACGAGCAGTACTTC | CSVRGSYEQYF
once | TRBJ1-1 | TRBD1 | TRBV6-1 | TGTGCCAGCAGTGATCGACAGGGGGGGAACACTGAAGCTTTCTTT | CASSDRQGGNTEAFF